Below are 21 T cell receptor beta chains sequenced from a single sample in a study of beta chain features in type 1 diabetes. The authors reverse transcribed all of the isolated RNA, so sequencing captured expressed TCRB transcripts. Libraries were prepared by immunoSEQ multiplex PCR; TCRdb keeps only in-frame clonotypes and omits some of them. Of fewer than 900,000 clones listed, 17% are singletons. The sequencing input was naive CD4+ T cells from blood. These receptor sequences come from a woman between 18 and 29 years old in good health.

V and J are TRBV12-5 and TRBJ1-2; the D is unclear. The V end lost 3 bases, the J end lost 14 bases, and 13 bases lay between the germline ends. The CDR3 has 11 residues. CDR1 is LGHNT and CDR2 is FRNRAP in the germline V gene. In DNA, the CDR3 is TGTGCTAGTGGTTTCCAGGCCGCTCTTACCTTC. It specifies CASGFQAALTF.

This clone showed up just a few times. The V and J genes are TRBV28 and TRBJ1-1; 9 bases match TRBD1. Germline lookup yields CDR1 MDHEN and CDR2 SYDVKM. The CDR3 length is 16 residues. The V gene end was trimmed by 5 bases and the J gene end by 3 bases; junction bases not matched to a gene: 10. The CDR3 coding sequence is TGTGCCAGCAGTCCGGAAACAGGGGGCCGGGACACTGAAGCTTTCTTT. Its translation is CASSPETGGRDTEAFF.

The CDR3 reads CASSYQGSGRAYEQYF. The CDR3 region has the DNA TGTGCCAGCAGTTACCAAGGTTCGGGCCGAGCCTACGAGCAGTACTTC. This rearrangement joins TRBV6-5 to TRBJ2-7; no definite D call. Per the germline V gene, CDR1 is MNHEY and CDR2 is SVGAGI. The CDR3 is 16 residues long. Trimming took off 2 bases at V and 2 bases at J, with 16 bases between the two ends.

Only a few counts were recorded for this clone. Different DNA sequences within this sample yield the same CDR3. V gene TRBV7-9 combines with J gene TRBJ2-5; D gene ambiguous. The length of the CDR3 is 11 residues. Trimming left V 4 bases short and J 5 bases short, with 5 bases between. Germline CDR1 SEHNR, CDR2 FQNEAQ (reference sequence). The CDR3 sequence: CASSSGETQYF. The CDR3 DNA reads TGTGCCAGCAGCTCTGGGGAGACCCAGTACTTC.

The rearrangement joins TRBV28 to TRBJ1-2; 7 positions match TRBD1. The germline V gene encodes CDR1 MDHEN and CDR2 SYDVKM. CDR3 length: 16 residues. V lost 0 bases, J lost 3 bases, and 7 bases stayed unmatched. CDR3 loop: CASSLWTGNEYYGYTF. CDR3 nucleotides: TGTGCCAGCAGTTTATGGACAGGGAACGAGTACTATGGCTACACCTTC.

V usage is TRBV5-6 and J usage is TRBJ2-1; D not resolved. Trimming left V 3 bases short and J 5 bases short, with 18 bases between. The CDR3 covers 16 residues. CDR1 is SGHDT and CDR2 is YYEEEE in the germline V gene. CDR3 sequence reads: CASSSARQDRNNEQFF. The CDR3 nucleotides are TGTGCCAGCAGCTCGGCCAGGCAGGACCGGAACAATGAGCAGTTCTTC.

This clone occurred a few times. V usage is TRBV6-1 and J usage is TRBJ1-2; D not resolved. Deletions cut 6 bases from V and 3 bases from J, with 17 bases between. There are 15 residues in the CDR3. Germline CDR1 is MNHNS and CDR2 is SASEGT. CDR3 bases: TGTGCCAGCAGACTCTCGGGGTCGCTTTACTATGGCTACACCTTC. This codes for CASRLSGSLYYGYTF.

This clone was seen a handful of times. This chain connects TRBV4-2 to TRBJ2-1; 9 bases line up with TRBD1. The V and J ends lost 0 bases and 9 bases, in that order; junction bases with no gene match: 9. Per the germline V gene, CDR1 is LGHNA and CDR2 is YNFKEQ. The CDR3 totals 16 residues. The CDR3 region is CASSQDRDRVFTEQFF. DNA of the CDR3: TGTGCCAGCAGCCAAGACAGGGACAGGGTATTCACTGAGCAGTTCTTC.

This clone occurred a few times. J is TRBJ2-5 and V is TRBV11-1; 15 bases are shared with TRBD2. The CDR3 has 19 residues. Germline assignment: CDR1 SGHAT and CDR2 FQDESV (reference sequence). V was pared by 3 bases and J by 0 bases, with 8 bases of the junction left unmatched. CDR3 sequence: CASSFGLAGGPGYQETQYF. Here the CDR3 DNA reads TGTGCCAGCAGCTTTGGACTAGCGGGAGGGCCAGGGTACCAAGAGACCCAGTACTTC.

This clone was picked up a small number of times. The rearrangement links TRBV28 to TRBJ2-3; 8 nucleotides match TRBD2. Germline CDR1 MDHEN, CDR2 SYDVKM. The CDR3 covers 15 residues. The V and J ends lost 4 bases and 3 bases, in that order; junction bases with no gene match: 6. CDR3 sequence (DNA): TGTGCCAGCAGTTCCTTAGCGGGATGGACAGATACGCAGTATTTT. This gives the protein CASSSLAGWTDTQYF.

This clone has a handful of counts. This chain connects TRBV5-8 to TRBJ2-5; the D gene is possibly TRBD1 (6 bases). Trimming took 6 bases from V and 3 from J, leaving 9 bases between them. CDR3 length equals 12 residues. Germline values: CDR1 SGHTS, CDR2 YDEGEE. CDR3 nucleotides: TGTGCCAGCATGGACAGAAAAGAGACCCAGTACTTC. This encodes CASMDRKETQYF.

CDR3 nucleotides: TGTGCCAGCTCACTTCGCACAGGGGGCAGGATGGACTATGGCTACACCTTC. Protein sequence: CASSLRTGGRMDYGYTF. The chain is built from TRBV18 and TRBJ1-2; 9 bases match TRBD1. The CDR3 totals 17 residues. Germline-derived CDR1 and CDR2 are KGHSH and LQKENI. The V segment lost 4 bases and the J segment 3 bases; nucleotides outside the gene matches: 12.

This clone was picked up a small number of times. This chain connects TRBV7-2 to TRBJ2-2; 9 bases match TRBD1. The ends lost 6 bases at V and 1 base at J; junction bases unmatched: 0. The CDR3 is 14 residues long. Germline assignment: CDR1 SGHTA and CDR2 FQGNSA. The CDR3 nucleotides are TGTGCCAGCAGGGGACAGGGGAACACCGGGGAGCTGTTTTTT. It yields the protein CASRGQGNTGELFF.

This chain links TRBV7-9 with TRBJ2-2, with 7 bases that match TRBD1. Germline values: CDR1 SEHNR, CDR2 FQNEAQ (reference sequence). The V segment lost 8 bases and the J segment 1 base; nucleotides outside the gene matches: 16. The CDR3 has 18 amino acids. CDR3 in DNA: TGTGCCAGCGGCCTCACCAAGGGGACAGCCCAGAACACCGGGGAGCTGTTTTTT. This sequence encodes CASGLTKGTAQNTGELFF.

This chain connects TRBV7-6 to TRBJ2-3; D is tentatively TRBD1 or TRBD2 (5 bases each). Trimming took off 6 bases at V and 5 bases at J, with 15 bases between the two ends. CDR1 is SGHVS, CDR2 FNYEAQ, per germline. The CDR3 covers 14 residues. The CDR3 DNA reads TGTGCCAGCAGTTGGGGACGCCTGGGAGATACGCAGTATTTT. Its translation is CASSWGRLGDTQYF.

This clone has a handful of counts. One junction end does not reproduce the germline sequence, and a read error may be involved. This chain connects TRBV10-3 to TRBJ2-1; D gene unclear. Germline CDR1 ENHRY, CDR2 SYGVKD. This CDR3 has 11 amino acids. The DNA for the CDR3 is TGTGCCAGCAGTTACAATGATGAGCAGTTCTTC. It is translated as CASSYNDEQFF.

The chain carries TRBV2 and TRBJ1-4, with TRBD1 matching 8 bases. Germline CDR1 SNHLY, CDR2 FYNNEI. The CDR3 totals 14 residues. The V and J ends lost 7 bases and 7 bases, in that order; junction bases with no gene match: 8. In DNA form, the CDR3 reads TGTGCCAGCACCCCGGACAGGGCCACTGAAAAACTGTTTTTT. It codes for CASTPDRATEKLFF.

V usage is TRBV2 and J usage is TRBJ2-3; perhaps TRBD1 as D (5 bases). Trimming left V 2 bases short and J 2 bases short, with 8 bases between. This CDR3 contains 14 residues. CDR1 is SNHLY and CDR2 is FYNNEI in the germline V gene. Here the CDR3 DNA reads TGTGCCAGCAGTGAAAGGACACTCACAGATACGCAGTATTTT. This encodes CASSERTLTDTQYF.

The chain couples TRBV27 to TRBJ2-7; D possibly uses TRBD1 or TRBD2 (6 bases each). Between the trimmed V and J ends, which lost 3 bases and 2 bases, there was a span of 11 bases. This CDR3 region has 14 residues. Germline V CDR1 and CDR2: MNHEY, SMNVEV (reference sequence). The CDR3 DNA reads TGTGCCAGCAGTTTTTTGGGGGGCACCTACGAGCAGTACTTC. It is translated as CASSFLGGTYEQYF.

The table lists this clone with a few counts. CDR3 residues: CASSPPGQGNLVTGELFF. The CDR3 nucleotides are TGTGCCAGCAGTCCCCCGGGACAGGGGAATTTGGTTACCGGGGAGCTGTTTTTT. The V gene is TRBV28, the J gene TRBJ2-2; 10 bases are a match to TRBD1. The length of the CDR3 is 18 residues. Germline V gene lookup returns CDR1 MDHEN and CDR2 SYDVKM. V was pared by 5 bases and J by 5 bases, with 14 bases of the junction left unmatched.

This clone has just a few counts. The genes are TRBV6-4 and TRBJ2-1; 11 bases fit TRBD2. CDR3 length: 15 residues. Germline trimming cut 3 bases from V and 8 bases from J; bases unmatched to any gene: 6. Germline-derived CDR1 and CDR2 are MRHNA and SNTAGT. CDR3 DNA sequence: TGTGCCAGCAGTGATAGCGGGAGGGCTATCTATGAGCAGTTCTTC. Its translation is CASSDSGRAIYEQFF.